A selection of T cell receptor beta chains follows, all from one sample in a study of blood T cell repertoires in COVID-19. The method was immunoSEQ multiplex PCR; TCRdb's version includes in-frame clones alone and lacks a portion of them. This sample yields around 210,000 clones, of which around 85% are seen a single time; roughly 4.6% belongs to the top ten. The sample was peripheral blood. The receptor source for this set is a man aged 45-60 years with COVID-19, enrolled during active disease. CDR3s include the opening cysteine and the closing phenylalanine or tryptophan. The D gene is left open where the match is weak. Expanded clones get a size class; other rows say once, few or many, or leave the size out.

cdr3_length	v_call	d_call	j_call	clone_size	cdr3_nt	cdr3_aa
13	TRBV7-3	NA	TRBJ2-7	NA	TGTGCCAGCAGCTTAAAGCCAGGGCTCGAGCAGTACTTC	CASSLKPGLEQYF
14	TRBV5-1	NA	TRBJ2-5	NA	TGCGCCAGCAGCTTGGGCTCGGGGAGGGAGACCCAGTACTTC	CASSLGSGRETQYF
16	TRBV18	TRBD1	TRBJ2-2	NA	TGTGCCAGCTCACCACCTGGACAGGGGAACACCGGGGAGCTGTTTTTT	CASSPPGQGNTGELFF
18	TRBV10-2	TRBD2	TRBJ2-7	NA	TGCGCCAGCAGCCCCCTGTATAGCGGGTCGACGAGCTCCTACGAGCAGTACTTC	CASSPLYSGSTSSYEQYF
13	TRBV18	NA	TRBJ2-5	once	TGTGCCAGCTCACCGGGACAAGGGGAGACCCAGTACTTC	CASSPGQGETQYF
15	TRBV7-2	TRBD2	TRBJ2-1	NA	TGTGCCAGCAGCTGGGGCGGGGGATCCTACAATGAGCAGTTCTTC	CASSWGGGSYNEQFF
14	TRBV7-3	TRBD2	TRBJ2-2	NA	TGTGCCAGCAGCCGGGACTATAACACCGGGGAGCTGTTTTTT	CASSRDYNTGELFF
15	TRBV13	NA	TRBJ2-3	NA	TGTGCCAGCAGCTTTAGTCTGGGGCGCACAGATACGCAGTATTTT	CASSFSLGRTDTQYF
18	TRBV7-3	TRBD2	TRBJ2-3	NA	TGTGCCAGCAGCCCCATCCCGGGACTAGCGGGGAGCACAGATACGCAGTATTTT	CASSPIPGLAGSTDTQYF
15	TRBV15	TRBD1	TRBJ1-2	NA	TGTGCCACCAGCAGTGGGGACAGGGGATTGCGGGGCTACACCTTC	CATSSGDRGLRGYTF
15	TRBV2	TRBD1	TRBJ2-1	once	TGTGCCAGCAGTACCGACAGGGCGGGCTACAATGAGCAGTTCTTC	CASSTDRAGYNEQFF
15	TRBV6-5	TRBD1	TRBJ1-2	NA	TGTGCCAGCAAACCAGGACAGGGGTATACGAACGGCTACACCTTC	CASKPGQGYTNGYTF
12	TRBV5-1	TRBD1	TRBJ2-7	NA	TGCGCCAGCAGCTACGACAGGGGCGAGCAGTACTTC	CASSYDRGEQYF
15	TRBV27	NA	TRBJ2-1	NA	TGTGCCAGCAGTTTATATGTGGGGGCGAGGTCTGAGCAGTTCTTC	CASSLYVGARSEQFF
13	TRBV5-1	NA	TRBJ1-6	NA	TGCGCCAGCAGCTTTGAAGGGGTCTCCCCCCTCCACTTT	CASSFEGVSPLHF
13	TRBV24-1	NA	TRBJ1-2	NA	TGTGCCACCAGTGACCCGTTTATCCATGGCTACACCTTC	CATSDPFIHGYTF
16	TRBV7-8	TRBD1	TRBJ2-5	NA	TGTGCCAGCAGCTTAGTTGGTGGGACAGGGCAAGAGACCCAGTACTTC	CASSLVGGTGQETQYF
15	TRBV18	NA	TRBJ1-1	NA	TGTGCCAGCTCATACGGGGGAGGGGGAATGACTGAAGCTTTCTTT	CASSYGGGGMTEAFF
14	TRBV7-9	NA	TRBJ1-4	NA	TGTGCCAGCAGCAGAAGGGGGGGTGAGGAAAAACTGTTTTTT	CASSRRGGEEKLFF
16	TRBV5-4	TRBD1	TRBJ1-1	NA	TGTGCCAGCAGCCTGGGGACAGGAGGGGTGAACACTGAAGCTTTCTTT	CASSLGTGGVNTEAFF
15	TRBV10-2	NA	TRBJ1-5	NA	TGCGCCAGCAGTGAGGGGGGGTTTCGGAATCAGCCCCAGCATTTT	CASSEGGFRNQPQHF
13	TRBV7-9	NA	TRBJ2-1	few	TGTGCCAGCAGCTTGGAGGTCCCCAATGAGCAGTTCTTC	CASSLEVPNEQFF
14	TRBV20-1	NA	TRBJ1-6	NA	TGCAGTGCTAGTTCGAGGATGGATAATTCACCCCTCCACTTT	CSASSRMDNSPLHF